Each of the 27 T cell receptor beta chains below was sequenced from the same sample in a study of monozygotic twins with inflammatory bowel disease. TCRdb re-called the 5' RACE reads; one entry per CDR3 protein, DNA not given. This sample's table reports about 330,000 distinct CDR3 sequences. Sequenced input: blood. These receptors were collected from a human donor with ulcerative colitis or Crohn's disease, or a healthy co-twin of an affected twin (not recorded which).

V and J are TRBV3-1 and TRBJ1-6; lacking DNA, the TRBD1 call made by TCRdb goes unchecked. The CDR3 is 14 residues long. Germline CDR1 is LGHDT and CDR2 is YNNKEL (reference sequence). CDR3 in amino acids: CASSQVGGNSPLHF.

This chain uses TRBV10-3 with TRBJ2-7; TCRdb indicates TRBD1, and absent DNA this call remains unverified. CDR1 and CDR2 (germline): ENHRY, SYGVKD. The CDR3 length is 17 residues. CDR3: CAISESISRDTTYEQYF.

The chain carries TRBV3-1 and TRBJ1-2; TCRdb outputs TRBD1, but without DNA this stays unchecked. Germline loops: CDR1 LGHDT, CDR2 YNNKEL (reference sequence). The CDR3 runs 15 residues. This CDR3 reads CASSQWTGGSYGYTF.

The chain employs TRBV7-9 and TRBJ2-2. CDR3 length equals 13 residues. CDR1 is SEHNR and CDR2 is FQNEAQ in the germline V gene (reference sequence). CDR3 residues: CASRLGDTGELFF. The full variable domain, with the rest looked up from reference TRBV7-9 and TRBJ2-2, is DTGVSQNPRHKITKRGQNVTFRCDPISEHNRLYWYRQTLGQGPEFLTYFQNEAQLEKSRLLSDRFSAERPKGSFSTLEIQRTEQGDSAMYLCASRLGDTGELFFGEGSRLTVL.

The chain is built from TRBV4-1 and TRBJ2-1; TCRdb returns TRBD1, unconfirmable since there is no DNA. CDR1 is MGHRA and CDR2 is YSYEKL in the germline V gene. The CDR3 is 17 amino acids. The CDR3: CASSQEWADPRAAIQFF.

CDR3 region: CASSQPTGSQLGYTF. The chain has TRBV28 and TRBJ1-2; no DNA is available, so the TRBD1 call from TCRdb remains unchecked. This CDR3 has 15 residues. In germline, CDR1 is MDHEN, CDR2 SYDVKM.

The CDR3 sequence is CASSRDRAYGYTF. J is TRBJ1-2 and V is TRBV6-5; TCRdb indicates TRBD1, and absent DNA this call remains unverified. The CDR3 totals 13 residues. Per the germline V gene, CDR1 is MNHEY and CDR2 is SVGAGI.

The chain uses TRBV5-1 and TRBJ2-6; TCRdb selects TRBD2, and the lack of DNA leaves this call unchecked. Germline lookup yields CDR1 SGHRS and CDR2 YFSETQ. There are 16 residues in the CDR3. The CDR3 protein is CASSPEGPYGANVLTF.

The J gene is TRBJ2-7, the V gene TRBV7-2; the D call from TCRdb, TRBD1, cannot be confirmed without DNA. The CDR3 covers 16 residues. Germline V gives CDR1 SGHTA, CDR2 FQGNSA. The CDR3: CASSVGPGQSSYEQYF.

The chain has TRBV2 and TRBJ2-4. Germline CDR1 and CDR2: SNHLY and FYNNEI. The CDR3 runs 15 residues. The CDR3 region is CASSEVLLAKNIQYF.

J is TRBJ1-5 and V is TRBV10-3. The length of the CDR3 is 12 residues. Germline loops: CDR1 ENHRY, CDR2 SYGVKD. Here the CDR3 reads CAISDVNQPQHF.

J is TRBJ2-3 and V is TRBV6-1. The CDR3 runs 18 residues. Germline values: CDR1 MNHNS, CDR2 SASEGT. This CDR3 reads CASSGMVVRESGWDTQYF.

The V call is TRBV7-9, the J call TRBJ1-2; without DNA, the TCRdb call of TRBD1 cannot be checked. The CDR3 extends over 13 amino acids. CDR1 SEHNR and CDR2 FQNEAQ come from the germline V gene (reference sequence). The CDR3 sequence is CASSPRADYGYTF.

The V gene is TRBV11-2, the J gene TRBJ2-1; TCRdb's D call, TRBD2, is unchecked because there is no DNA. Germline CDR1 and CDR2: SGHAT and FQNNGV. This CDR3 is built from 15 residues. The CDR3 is CASSLDRGRGGEQFF. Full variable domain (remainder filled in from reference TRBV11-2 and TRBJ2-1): EAGVAQSPRYKIIEKRQSVAFWCNPISGHATLYWYQQILGQGPKLLIQFQNNGVVDDSQLPKDRFSAERLKGVDSTLKIQPAKLEDSAVYLCASSLDRGRGGEQFFGPGTRLTVL.

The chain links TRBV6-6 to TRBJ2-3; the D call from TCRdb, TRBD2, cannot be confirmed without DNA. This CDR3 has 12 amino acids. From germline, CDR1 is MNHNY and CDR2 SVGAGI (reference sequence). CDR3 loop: CASGLAMDTQYF.

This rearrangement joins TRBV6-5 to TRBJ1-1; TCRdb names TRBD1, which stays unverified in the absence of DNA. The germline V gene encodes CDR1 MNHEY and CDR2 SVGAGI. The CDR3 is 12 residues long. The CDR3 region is CATQSRRYEAFF.

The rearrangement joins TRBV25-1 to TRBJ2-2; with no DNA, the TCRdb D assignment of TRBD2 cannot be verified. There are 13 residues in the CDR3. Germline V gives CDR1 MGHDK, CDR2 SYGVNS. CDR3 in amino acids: CASSLRASGELFF.

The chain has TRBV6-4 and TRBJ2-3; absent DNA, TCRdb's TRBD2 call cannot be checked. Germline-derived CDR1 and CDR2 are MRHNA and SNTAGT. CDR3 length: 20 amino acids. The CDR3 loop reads CASKMRPAVTSGISTDTQYF.

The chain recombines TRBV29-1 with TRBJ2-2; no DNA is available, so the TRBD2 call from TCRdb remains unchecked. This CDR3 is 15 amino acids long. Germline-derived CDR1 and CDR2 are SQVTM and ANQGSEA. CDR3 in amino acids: CSVEVPGPSTGELFF.

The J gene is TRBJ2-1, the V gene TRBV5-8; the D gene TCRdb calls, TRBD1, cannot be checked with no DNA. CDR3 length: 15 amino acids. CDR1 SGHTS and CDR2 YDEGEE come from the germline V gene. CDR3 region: CASSPRVNPSNEQFF.

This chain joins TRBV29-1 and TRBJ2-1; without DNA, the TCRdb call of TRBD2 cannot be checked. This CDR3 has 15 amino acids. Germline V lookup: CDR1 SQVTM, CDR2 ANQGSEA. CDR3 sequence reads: CSAGGTSGTYNEQFF.

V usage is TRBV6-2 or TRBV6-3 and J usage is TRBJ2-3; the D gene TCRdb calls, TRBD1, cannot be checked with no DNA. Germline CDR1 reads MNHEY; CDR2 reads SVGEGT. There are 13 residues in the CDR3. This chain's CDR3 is CAGGDLNTDTQYF.

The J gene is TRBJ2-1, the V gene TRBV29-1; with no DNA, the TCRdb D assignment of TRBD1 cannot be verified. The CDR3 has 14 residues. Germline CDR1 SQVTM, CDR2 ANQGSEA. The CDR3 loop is CSVLGGGGPNEQFF.

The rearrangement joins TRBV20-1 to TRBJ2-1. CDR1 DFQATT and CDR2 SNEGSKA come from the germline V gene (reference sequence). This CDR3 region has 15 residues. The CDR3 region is CSAREDPSSYNEQFF.

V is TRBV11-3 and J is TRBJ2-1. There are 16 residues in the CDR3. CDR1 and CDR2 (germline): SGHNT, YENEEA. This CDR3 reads CASSPHFRSSYNEQFF.

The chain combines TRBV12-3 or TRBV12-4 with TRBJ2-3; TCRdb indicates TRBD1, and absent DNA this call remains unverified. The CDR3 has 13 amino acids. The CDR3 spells CASRPREPDTQYF.

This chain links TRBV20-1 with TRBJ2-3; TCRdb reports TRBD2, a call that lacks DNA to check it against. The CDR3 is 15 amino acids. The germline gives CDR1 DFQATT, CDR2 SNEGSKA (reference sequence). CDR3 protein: CSASELAGFTDTQYF.